Each of the 11 T cell receptor beta chains below was sequenced from the same sample in a study of blood T cell repertoires in COVID-19. TCRdb's copy holds only in-frame clones and misses some; the assay was immunoSEQ multiplex PCR. This table has 80,000 to 100,000 clones, roughly 80% appearing once. Specimen: peripheral blood. Receptors originate from a woman aged 70-85 years with acute or convalescent COVID-19.

This clone was seen only a few times. This chain uses TRBV6-1 with TRBJ1-1; 8 nucleotides align to TRBD1. Losses at the gene ends were 3 bases for V and 5 bases for J; bases not matched to a gene: 8. The CDR3 covers 15 residues. The germline gives CDR1 MNHNS, CDR2 SASEGT. As DNA, the CDR3 is TGTGCCAGCAGTGAGCCAGGGGGCGCGGGGACTGAAGCTTTCTTT. It yields the protein CASSEPGGAGTEAFF.

The chain couples TRBV6-2 or TRBV6-3 to TRBJ1-6; D gene unclear. Between the trimmed V and J ends, which lost 5 bases and 7 bases, there was a span of 6 bases. The germline CDR1 and CDR2 sequences are MNHEY and SVGEGT. The CDR3 has 12 residues. In DNA form, the CDR3 reads TGTGCCAGCAGTCACGGGAATTCACCCCTCCACTTT. Its protein is CASSHGNSPLHF.

V usage is TRBV6-5 and J usage is TRBJ1-1, with D tentatively TRBD1 (6 bases). The length of the CDR3 is 12 residues. Trimming pared 6 bases from V and 7 bases from J, leaving 12 bases between. Germline V lookup: CDR1 MNHEY, CDR2 SVGAGI. The CDR3 sequence is CASRRYRDEAFF. CDR3 in DNA: TGTGCCAGCAGACGTTACAGGGATGAAGCTTTCTTT.

The chain is built from TRBV7-3 and TRBJ2-1; D might be TRBD2 (5 bases). The CDR3 sequence is 13 residues long. V lost 5 bases and J 6 bases, leaving 11 bases between the germline ends. Looked up from germline, CDR1 is SGHTA and CDR2 is FQGTGA. In nucleotides, the CDR3 is TGTGCCAGCAGCGTCACTAGATTCAATGAGCAGTTCTTC. Protein: CASSVTRFNEQFF.

V and J are TRBV9 and TRBJ1-2, with 7 bases fitting TRBD1. The germline V gene has CDR1 SGDLS and CDR2 YYNGEE. The trim removed 0 bases at V and 2 bases at J, leaving 4 bases unmatched. This CDR3 contains 15 residues. For the CDR3, the DNA is TGTGCCAGCAGCGTAGGTACAGGGGCGAACTATGGCTACACCTTC. It specifies CASSVGTGANYGYTF.

This clone occurred a few times. This chain links TRBV5-1 with TRBJ1-2; 10 nucleotides line up with TRBD1. Unmatched junction bases numbered 6, after V lost 3 bases and J lost 4 bases. CDR3 length: 15 amino acids. CDR1 and CDR2 (germline): SGHRS, YFSETQ. The CDR3 spells CASSSGQGVGYGYTF. For the CDR3, the DNA is TGCGCCAGCAGCTCAGGACAGGGGGTAGGCTATGGCTACACCTTC. Looking up the rest from reference TRBV5-1 and TRBJ1-2 gives the full variable domain: KAGVTQTPRYLIKTRGQQVTLSCSPISGHRSVSWYQQTPGQGLQFLFEYFSETQRNKGNFPGRFSGRQFSNSRSEMNVSTLELGDSALYLCASSSGQGVGYGYTFGSGTRLTVV.

This chain joins TRBV5-6 and TRBJ1-3; unclear D gene. Germline CDR1 is SGHDT and CDR2 is YYEEEE. Trimming took off 4 bases at V and 1 base at J, with 9 bases between the two ends. The CDR3 spans 14 residues. CDR3 coding DNA: TGTGCCAGCAGCCTGGGCCGGTCTGGAAACACCATATATTTT. It encodes CASSLGRSGNTIYF.

This chain joins TRBV9 and TRBJ2-3; possibly TRBD1 for D (5 bases). The ends were cut back, 4 bases at V and 5 bases at J, with 11 bases in the middle. Looked up from germline, CDR1 is SGDLS and CDR2 is YYNGEE. CDR3 length: 13 amino acids. The CDR3 here is CASSPGKVDTQYF. The DNA for the CDR3 is TGTGCCAGCAGCCCAGGGAAGGTAGATACGCAGTATTTT.

The V call is TRBV29-1, the J call TRBJ1-3; D not certain. Germline V lookup: CDR1 SQVTM, CDR2 ANQGSEA. Trimming removed 4 bases at V and 4 bases at J, with 26 bases between. This CDR3 contains 18 residues. The CDR3 region has the DNA TGCAGCGTTGTCTATTCCCCAGGTCGAGGGATGCCAGGAAACACCATATATTTT. Its translation is CSVVYSPGRGMPGNTIYF.

CDR3 bases: TGTGCCAGCAGTTTTGGGGGGGCCTCCTCCTACGAGCAGTACTTC. Its translation: CASSFGGASSYEQYF. The V and J genes are TRBV28 and TRBJ2-7, with D possibly TRBD2 on 7 matching bases. The CDR3 is 15 residues long. V lost 3 bases and J 0 bases, leaving 12 bases between the germline ends. Germline V gene sequence: CDR1 MDHEN, CDR2 SYDVKM.

V usage is TRBV5-4 and J usage is TRBJ1-6; the D gene is possibly TRBD1 (6 bases). The length of the CDR3 is 15 residues. The V gene lost 2 bases and the J gene lost 4 bases, with 10 bases spanning the gap. CDR1 and CDR2 (germline): SGHNT, YYREEE (reference sequence). CDR3 sequence reads: CASSLQDRYNSPLHF. For the CDR3, the DNA is TGTGCCAGCAGCTTACAGGACAGATATAATTCACCCCTCCACTTT.